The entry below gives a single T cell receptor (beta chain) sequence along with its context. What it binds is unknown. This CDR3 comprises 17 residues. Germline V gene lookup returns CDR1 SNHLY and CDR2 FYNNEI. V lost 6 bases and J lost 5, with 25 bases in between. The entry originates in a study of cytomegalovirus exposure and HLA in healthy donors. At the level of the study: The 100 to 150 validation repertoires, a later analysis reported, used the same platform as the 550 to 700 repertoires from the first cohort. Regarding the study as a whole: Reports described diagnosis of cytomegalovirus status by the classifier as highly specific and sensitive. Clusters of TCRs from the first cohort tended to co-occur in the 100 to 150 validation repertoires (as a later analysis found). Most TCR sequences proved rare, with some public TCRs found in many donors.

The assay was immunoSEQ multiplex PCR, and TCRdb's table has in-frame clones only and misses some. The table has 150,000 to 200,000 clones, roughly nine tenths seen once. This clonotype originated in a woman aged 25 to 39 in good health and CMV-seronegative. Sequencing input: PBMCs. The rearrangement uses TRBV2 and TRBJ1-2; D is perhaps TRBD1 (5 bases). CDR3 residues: CASRTGAGPQDVYGYTF. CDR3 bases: TGTGCCAGCAGAACAGGCGCAGGGCCCCAAGACGTTTATGGCTACACCTTC. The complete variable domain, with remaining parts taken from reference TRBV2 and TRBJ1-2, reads EPEVTQTPSHQVTQMGQEVILRCVPISNHLYFYWYRQILGQKVEFLVSFYNNEISEKSEIFDDQFSVERPDGSNFTLKIRSTKLEDSAMYFCASRTGAGPQDVYGYTFGSGTRLTVV.